The sequence of this T cell receptor beta chain was determined in a study of shared clonotypes between healthy human individuals. CD8 cells classed as naive were CD45RO-negative and positively selected for CCR7, excluding terminally differentiated effector memory CD45RA+ cells. TCRdb's table, derived via immunoSEQ multiplex PCR, lists solely in-frame clones and lacks some. The sample shows millions of clones, roughly 94% of them seen only once. The sample holds a few counts of this clone. V shed 7 bases and J shed 0 bases, with 10 bases lying between them. Germline V gene sequence: CDR1 MNHEY, CDR2 SVGAGI. The length of the CDR3 is 13 residues.

The chain has TRBV6-5 and TRBJ2-7; possible D gene TRBD1, 6 bases. This TCR derives from a man between 18 and 35 years old in good health. Sequencing was done on a sample of naive CD8+ T cells sorted from blood. Here the CDR3 reads CASIKTGSYEQYF. DNA for the CDR3: TGTGCCAGCATCAAGACAGGCTCCTACGAGCAGTACTTC.